Sequencing of this TCR beta chain was carried out in a study of T-cell reconstitution after alpha-beta-depleted transplantation in children. The V gene's germline CDR1 is MNHNS and CDR2 SASEGT. CDR3 length: 15 amino acids. V lost 7 bases, J lost 0 bases, and 13 bases lay in between. Using unique molecular identifiers, the investigators prepared the TCRbeta library. TCRdb redid the calling of the PCR reads with MiXCR, one entry per CDR3 protein. The table shows nearly 550,000 distinct CDR3 sequences, with about 16% occurring only once. This clonotype was seen only a few times. The sequencing here drew on PBMCs from the stem cell graft donor, taken from the stem cell graft. This clonotype was sampled from a human donor who donated a stem cell graft to a child with acute lymphoblastic leukemia. This sequence joins TRBV6-1 and TRBJ2-1; no reliable D call. CDR3: CASTIDTRSYNEQFF. In nucleotides, the CDR3 is TGTGCCAGCACCATAGACACGCGCTCCTACAATGAGCAGTTCTTC.